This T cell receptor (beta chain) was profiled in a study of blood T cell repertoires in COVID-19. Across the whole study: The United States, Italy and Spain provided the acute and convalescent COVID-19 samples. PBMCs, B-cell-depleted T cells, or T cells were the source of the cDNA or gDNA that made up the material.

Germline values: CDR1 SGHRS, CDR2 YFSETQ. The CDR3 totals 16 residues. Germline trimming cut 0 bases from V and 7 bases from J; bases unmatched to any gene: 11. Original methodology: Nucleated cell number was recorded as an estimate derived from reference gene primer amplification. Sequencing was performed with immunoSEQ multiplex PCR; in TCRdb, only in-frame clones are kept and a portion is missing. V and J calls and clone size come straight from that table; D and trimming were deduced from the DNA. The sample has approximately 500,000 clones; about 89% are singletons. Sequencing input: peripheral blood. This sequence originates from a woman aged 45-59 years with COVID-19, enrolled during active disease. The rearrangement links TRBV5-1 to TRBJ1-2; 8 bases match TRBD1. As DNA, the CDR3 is TGCGCCAGCAGCTTGGCCGCAGGGGGCGGAATTCCTGGCTACACCTTC. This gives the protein CASSLAAGGGIPGYTF.